These 27 T cell receptor beta chains share one sample of origin, sequenced in a study of T cell repertoires in cytomegalovirus infection. In TCRdb, the reads were re-called with MiXCR into one record per CDR3 protein. The sample lists 310,000 or so distinct CDR3 sequences; roughly 23% were seen once. The material sequenced was PBMCs. These receptors came from a human donor in good health (CMV status not recorded). Some clones in this sample may be carry-over from other donors' samples.

This clonotype was counted at least ten times. V and J are TRBV7-2 and TRBJ2-7; 7 nucleotides match TRBD1. The CDR3 is made up of 16 amino acids. Per the germline V gene, CDR1 is SGHTA and CDR2 is FQGNSA. V shed 8 bases and J 2 bases; nucleotides not matched to a gene: 15. CDR3 amino acids: CASRLSIGGRTYEQYF. The CDR3 nucleotides are TGTGCCAGCCGTCTTTCCATAGGGGGCCGTACCTACGAGCAGTACTTC. Based on the CDR3 plus reference TRBV7-2 and TRBJ2-7, the full variable domain is GAGVSQSPSNKVTEKGKDVELRCDPISGHTALYWYRQSLGQGLEFLIYFQGNSAPDKSGLPSDRFSAERTGGSVSTLTIQRTQQEDSAVYLCASRLSIGGRTYEQYFGPGTRLTVT.

A word on this clonotype: A much larger clone lies a single base off, so this may be a read error. V gene TRBV6-2 or TRBV6-3 combines with J gene TRBJ2-7, with TRBD2 matching over 8 bases. Germline V gene lookup returns CDR1 MNHEY and CDR2 SVGEGT. V shed 6 bases and J 5 bases; nucleotides not matched to a gene: 9. The CDR3 loop spans 14 amino acids. Here the CDR3 reads CASSAGGGAHEQYV. Here the CDR3 DNA reads TGTGCCAGCAGCGCCGGGGGGGGAGCCCACGAGCAGTACGTC.

This clonotype was observed a few times. The rearrangement links TRBV29-1 to TRBJ2-6; no clear D. CDR1 is SQVTM and CDR2 is ANQGSEA in the germline V gene. There are 14 residues in the CDR3. The ends were cut back, 2 bases at V and 4 bases at J, with 9 bases in the middle. The CDR3 nucleotides read TGCAGCGTTGAAATAGTCCCCGGGGCCAACGTCCTGACTTTC. This encodes CSVEIVPGANVLTF. The full variable domain, its missing parts supplied by reference TRBV29-1 and TRBJ2-6, is SAVISQKPSRDICQRGTSLTIQCQVDSQVTMMFWYRQQPGQSLTLIATANQGSEATYESGFVIDKFPISRPNLTFSTLTVSNMSPEDSSIYLCSVEIVPGANVLTFGAGSRLTVL.

The rearrangement joins TRBV7-2 to TRBJ2-7; 10 bases match TRBD2. With V trimmed by 6 bases and J by 4 bases, 6 bases remained unmatched. Per germline, CDR1 SGHTA and CDR2 FQGNSA. The CDR3 covers 14 residues. CDR3 bases: TGTGCCAGCAGTGGTGCAGCGGGAGGGTACGAGCAGTACTTC. It translates to CASSGAAGGYEQYF.

This clonotype was observed at least ten times. The chain joins TRBV19 to TRBJ1-1, with TRBD1 matching over 8 bases. Germline V CDR1 and CDR2: LNHDA, SQIVND (reference sequence). This CDR3 has 14 amino acids. The ends lost 8 bases at V and 1 base at J; junction bases unmatched: 6. CDR3 loop: CASPNGQGNTEAFF. CDR3 nucleotides: TGTGCCAGTCCTAATGGACAGGGGAACACTGAAGCTTTCTTT.

This clonotype was observed a few times. The chain recombines TRBV7-2 with TRBJ2-2, with TRBD1 as a possible D gene (5 bases). This CDR3 region has 14 residues. V was cut by 6 bases and J by 2 bases, with 10 bases left in between. Looked up from germline, CDR1 is SGHTA and CDR2 is FQGNSA. The CDR3 DNA reads as TGTGCCAGCAGAAGCGACAGCAACACCGGGGAGCTGTTTTTT. Its translation is CASRSDSNTGELFF.

The chain uses TRBV24-1 and TRBJ2-7, with D unclear. The germline V gene has CDR1 KGHDR and CDR2 SFDVKD. This CDR3 has 13 amino acids. V was pared by 3 bases and J by 5 bases, with 10 bases between. The chain's CDR3 is CATSDGSTDEQYF. The DNA for the CDR3 is TGTGCCACCAGTGATGGGTCAACCGACGAGCAGTACTTC.

The rearrangement links TRBV2 to TRBJ2-2; 7 bases fit TRBD2. The V segment lost 6 bases and the J segment 7 bases; nucleotides outside the gene matches: 8. This CDR3 is built from 14 residues. CDR1 is SNHLY, CDR2 FYNNEI, per germline. The CDR3 sequence is CASRGTNQHGELFF. In DNA, the CDR3 is TGTGCCAGCAGAGGGACTAACCAACACGGGGAGCTGTTTTTT.

V is TRBV18 and J is TRBJ2-5; no firm D call. The CDR3 totals 14 residues. V lost 5 bases to trimming and J lost 2 bases, with 12 bases between them. From germline, CDR1 is KGHSH and CDR2 LQKENI. In DNA, the CDR3 is TGTGCCAGCTCATCCCGATTAGGGCAAGAGACCCAGTACTTC. It yields the protein CASSSRLGQETQYF.

The chain recombines TRBV5-4 with TRBJ2-7; TRBD1 matches 7 bases. Germline V lookup: CDR1 SGHNT, CDR2 YYREEE (reference sequence). This CDR3 comprises 15 residues. With 4 bases clipped from V and 3 bases from J, the junction kept 10 bases outside the gene matches. CDR3 in DNA: TGTGCCAGCAGCAATCCCGGGACAGCCAGCTACGAGCAGTACTTC. Translating gives CASSNPGTASYEQYF. The full variable domain, rest sourced from reference TRBV5-4 and TRBJ2-7, is ETGVTQSPTHLIKTRGQQVTLRCSSQSGHNTVSWYQQALGQGPQFIFQYYREEENGRGNFPPRFSGLQFPNYSSELNVNALELDDSALYLCASSNPGTASYEQYFGPGTRLTVT.

This clonotype came up a few times. The chain links TRBV11-2 to TRBJ2-7; D remains unclear. Trimming shortened V by 3 bases and J by 2 bases, and 11 bases separated the two germline ends. The CDR3 is made up of 14 amino acids. Germline V gives CDR1 SGHAT, CDR2 FQNNGV. CDR3 coding DNA: TGTGCCAGCAGCTTCGGCCGCCCCCCCTACGAGCAGTACTTC. The encoded protein is CASSFGRPPYEQYF.

This clonotype has ten or more counts. This chain uses TRBV30 with TRBJ2-5, with D possibly TRBD1 on 5 matching bases. Per germline, CDR1 GTSNPN and CDR2 SVGIG (reference sequence). Trimming left V 0 bases short and J 5 bases short, with 13 bases between. This CDR3 has 14 amino acids. CDR3 protein: CAWSVRQNQETQYF. The CDR3 region has the DNA TGTGCCTGGAGTGTACGACAGAATCAGGAGACCCAGTACTTC.

The gene calls are TRBV6-1 and TRBJ2-1; 10 bases match TRBD2. Germline CDR1 MNHNS, CDR2 SASEGT. The CDR3 loop spans 14 amino acids. The junction had 6 bases not matched to a gene; V was cut back by 0 bases and J by 13 bases. CDR3 DNA: TGTGCCAGCAGTGAAGCTGGTAGCGGGAGGTTCCAGTTCTTC. Protein product: CASSEAGSGRFQFF.

The rearrangement joins TRBV20-1 to TRBJ1-1; 7 positions match TRBD1. Germline loops: CDR1 DFQATT, CDR2 SNEGSKA (reference sequence). The CDR3 sequence is 14 residues long. V dropped 2 bases and J dropped 6; count of bases not matched to a gene: 9. The CDR3 DNA sequence: TGCAGTGCTAGACCTTCCGACAGGGAGGCTGAAGCTTTCTTT. Translation gives CSARPSDREAEAFF.

This clonotype was picked up many times. The chain recombines TRBV28 with TRBJ1-1, with TRBD1 identical over 7 bases. J was trimmed by 14 bases and V by 8 bases; bases with no gene match: 14. The CDR3 totals 12 residues. Per the germline V gene, CDR1 is MDHEN and CDR2 is SYDVKM. The CDR3 sequence: CASRGQAGGGFF. CDR3 coding DNA: TGTGCCAGCCGAGGACAGGCCGGGGGCGGGTTCTTT.

This clonotype came up a few times. The rearrangement links TRBV28 to TRBJ2-7, with 13 bases matching TRBD2. The V gene end was trimmed by 10 bases and the J gene end by 0 bases; junction bases not matched to a gene: 3. Germline V lookup: CDR1 MDHEN, CDR2 SYDVKM. This CDR3 contains 14 residues. Here the CDR3 DNA reads TGTGCCACTGGACTAGCGGGGGCCTCCTACGAGCAGTACTTC. It specifies CATGLAGASYEQYF.

This clonotype was seen a handful of times. V and J are TRBV9 and TRBJ2-7, with D perhaps matching TRBD1 or TRBD2 (5 bases each). Trimming stripped 3 bases from V and 1 base from J, with 14 bases between. In germline, CDR1 is SGDLS, CDR2 YYNGEE. This CDR3 is 15 amino acids long. CDR3 protein: CASSDRDGVSYEQYF. For the CDR3, the DNA is TGTGCCAGCAGCGACCGGGACGGCGTGTCCTACGAGCAGTACTTC.

The chain links TRBV24-1 to TRBJ1-5; 10 bases are shared with TRBD1. The CDR3 spans 15 residues. The germline gives CDR1 KGHDR, CDR2 SFDVKD. With 5 bases clipped from V and 6 bases from J, the junction kept 6 bases outside the gene matches. The CDR3 here is CATSAGDRGLQPQHF. DNA of the CDR3: TGTGCCACCAGTGCTGGAGACAGGGGGCTTCAGCCCCAGCATTTT.

The CDR3 bases are TGCAGTGCTGAAGAGGGGACCAGGGGGAATGAGCAGTTCTTC. Its translation is CSAEEGTRGNEQFF. This chain uses TRBV20-1 with TRBJ2-1; 7 nucleotides match TRBD1. Germline CDR1 and CDR2: DFQATT and SNEGSKA (reference sequence). The CDR3 contains 14 residues. Trimming removed 5 bases from V and 7 bases from J; junction bases left unmatched: 11.

The table lists this clonotype with many counts. The chain carries TRBV7-6 and TRBJ2-2, with D possibly TRBD2 on 5 matching bases. The length of the CDR3 is 13 residues. The V end lost 5 bases, the J end lost 5 bases, and 9 bases lay between the germline ends. Germline values: CDR1 SGHVS, CDR2 FNYEAQ. CDR3 sequence (DNA): TGTGCCAGCAGCCGAGGGATAACCGGGGAGCTGTTTTTT. Translation gives CASSRGITGELFF.

The V call is TRBV7-8, the J call TRBJ2-5, with TRBD2 identical over 11 bases. CDR1 is SGHVS, CDR2 FQNEAQ, per germline. After removal of 5 bases from V and 5 bases from J, the junction contained 13 bases not matched to a gene. The length of the CDR3 is 17 residues. CDR3 amino acids: CASSNRAGTSGRETQYF. CDR3 DNA sequence: TGTGCCAGCAGCAATAGGGCGGGGACTAGCGGCCGGGAGACCCAGTACTTC.

The gene calls are TRBV14 and TRBJ2-3, with a weak D call TRBD2 (5 bases). The V and J ends lost 5 bases and 5 bases respectively, with 14 bases between them. Germline CDR1 SGHDN, CDR2 FVKESK. The CDR3 consists of 14 residues. The chain's CDR3 is CASSYRGLIDTQYF. CDR3 nucleotide sequence: TGTGCCAGCAGCTACCGCGGACTGATAGATACGCAGTATTTT.

The chain combines TRBV28 with TRBJ1-1; no clear D gene. CDR3 size: 13 residues. The V gene lost 7 bases and the J gene lost 1 base, with 10 bases spanning the gap. Per the germline V gene, CDR1 is MDHEN and CDR2 is SYDVKM. The CDR3 nucleotides read TGTGCCAGCACCCAAAGGAGGAACACTGAAGCTTTCTTT. Its translation: CASTQRRNTEAFF.

The table lists this clonotype with a few counts. This chain joins TRBV6-1 and TRBJ2-7; TRBD1 agrees at 9 bases. Germline V lookup: CDR1 MNHNS, CDR2 SASEGT. This CDR3 contains 11 residues. The junction had 7 bases not matched to a gene; V was cut back by 8 bases and J by 11 bases. Written as DNA, the CDR3 is TGTGCCAGCGGACGGAGGACAGGGGAGTACTTC. Translation gives CASGRRTGEYF.

This clonotype has a count of ten or more. This rearrangement joins TRBV7-6 to TRBJ2-3; 9 nucleotides line up with TRBD2. There are 16 residues in the CDR3. After removal of 3 bases from V and 4 bases from J, the junction contained 8 bases not matched to a gene. Germline CDR1 and CDR2: SGHVS and FNYEAQ. The DNA for the CDR3 is TGTGCCAGCAGCTTCGCCGGCGGGAGGGCCCCAGATACGCAGTATTTT. It yields the protein CASSFAGGRAPDTQYF.

The J gene is TRBJ2-2, the V gene TRBV29-1; D tentatively reads TRBD1 or TRBD2 (6 bases each). The germline V gene encodes CDR1 SQVTM and CDR2 ANQGSEA. The CDR3 runs to 12 residues. The germline V and J ends were trimmed by 5 bases and 6 bases, with 10 bases remaining between them. CDR3 nucleotide sequence: TGCAGCGTTCAGGGGAGGTCCGGGGAGCTGTTTTTT. Translating gives CSVQGRSGELFF.

This clonotype was detected once. Since the CDR3 does not end with the conserved phenylalanine or tryptophan, this likely comes from a read error. CDR3: CASSFGTGETQYL. Written as DNA, the CDR3 is TGTGCCAGCAGTTTCGGGACGGGAGAGACCCAGTACTTA. This sequence joins TRBV12-3 or TRBV12-4 and TRBJ2-5, with D perhaps matching TRBD1 or TRBD2 (5 bases each). Trimming removed 3 bases from V and 4 bases from J, with 9 bases in between. The CDR3 consists of 13 residues.